This TCR beta chain was recovered during a study of blood T cells in healthy people across ages. Study-wide context: Template-switching capture recovered about one barcoded beta molecule per two T cells.

This clonotype was seen more than once but under ten times. For the second PCR, which ran for about 7 to 11 cycles, a sample-barcoded 5' primer and a J-beta primer mix were used. The yield of each sample was at least 2.5 million CDR3-containing paired-end reads. TCRdb fed the 5' RACE reads into MiXCR, producing one record per CDR3 protein. The sample lists over a million distinct CDR3 sequences; 45% to 70% were seen once. The germline gives CDR1 SQVTM, CDR2 ANQGSEA. The CDR3 length is 11 residues. The germline V and J ends were trimmed by 0 bases and 11 bases, with 10 bases remaining between them. This TCR was sampled from a man between 18 and 29 years old in good health. The chain carries TRBV29-1 and TRBJ2-5; D not resolved. The specimen was blood. As DNA, the CDR3 is TGCAGCGTTGAAGATCAAAATGAGCAGTACTTC. As protein: CSVEDQNEQYF.